The 17 T cell receptor beta chains listed next were all sequenced from one sample in a study of regulatory T cells in long-lasting Graves disease. Time point of the sample: newly diagnosed GD, antithyroid drugs for less than 3 months. From RNA extracted from PBMCs, the TCR library was made. According to the study, TCR beta libraries were built with iRepertoire HTBI primers and CDR3-region Arm-PCR. TCRdb reanalysed the multiplex PCR reads using MiXCR and keeps one entry per CDR3 protein. The sample includes roughly 420,000 distinct CDR3 sequences, around 15% of them seen just once. The same specimen was also included in a second study, on T cells in Graves' hyperthyroidism and ophthalmopathy.

Source: peripheral blood mononuclear cells (PBMCs), taken at new diagnosis, from a patient treated with antithyroid drugs. These receptors were obtained from a young woman with Graves disease.

This clonotype appeared a few times. The rearrangement links TRBV4-2 to TRBJ2-7; 7 bases are shared with TRBD1. The CDR3 spans 13 residues. Looked up from germline, CDR1 is LGHNA and CDR2 is YNFKEQ. J was trimmed by 11 bases and V by 0 bases; bases with no gene match: 7. CDR3 sequence reads: CASSQETGTVEYF. The CDR3 DNA reads as TGTGCCAGCAGCCAAGAAACAGGGACAGTGGAGTACTTC.

This clonotype was observed at least ten times. The J gene is TRBJ2-3, the V gene TRBV6-5, with TRBD1 matching 8 bases. This CDR3 comprises 17 residues. Unmatched junction bases numbered 11, after V lost 6 bases and J lost 0 bases. Germline V lookup: CDR1 MNHEY, CDR2 SVGAGI. The chain's CDR3 is CASRYGTGLPSTDTQYF. The CDR3 DNA sequence: TGTGCCAGCAGGTACGGGACAGGCCTCCCGAGCACAGATACGCAGTATTTT.

This clonotype was detected many times. The chain joins TRBV19 to TRBJ1-1; TRBD1 is a possible D gene (6 bases). This CDR3 is 14 amino acids long. V gave up 4 bases and J gave up 3 bases, with 12 bases separating them. CDR1 and CDR2 from the germline V gene are LNHDA and SQIVND (reference sequence). This CDR3 is CASSKDRVYTEAFF. In DNA form, the CDR3 reads TGTGCCAGTAGTAAGGACAGAGTATACACTGAAGCTTTCTTT. Based on the CDR3 plus reference TRBV19 and TRBJ1-1, the full variable domain is DGGITQSPKYLFRKEGQNVTLSCEQNLNHDAMYWYRQDPGQGLRLIYYSQIVNDFQKGDIAEGYSVSREKKESFPLTVTSAQKNPTAFYLCASSKDRVYTEAFFGQGTRLTVV.

The rearrangement joins TRBV6-5 to TRBJ1-3; the D gene is possibly TRBD1 (6 bases). V was clipped by 4 bases and J by 4 bases, with 14 bases between them. The CDR3 spans 15 residues. Per the germline V gene, CDR1 is MNHEY and CDR2 is SVGAGI. CDR3 loop: CASSSYRVGGNTIYF. For the CDR3, the DNA is TGTGCCAGCAGTTCATACAGGGTTGGCGGAAACACCATATATTTT.

In this sample, this clonotype turned up a few times. The chain employs TRBV10-3 and TRBJ2-1; 7 bases match TRBD2. This CDR3 contains 16 residues. Losses at the gene ends were 0 bases for V and 3 bases for J; bases not matched to a gene: 5. Germline V CDR1 and CDR2: ENHRY, SYGVKD. CDR3 loop: CAISESRASGYNEQFF. The CDR3 DNA is TGTGCCATCAGTGAGTCACGGGCTAGCGGCTACAATGAGCAGTTCTTC.

This clonotype was seen more than once but under ten times. The chain combines TRBV7-3 with TRBJ2-2; a weak D match, TRBD1 (6 bases). Germline values: CDR1 SGHTA, CDR2 FQGTGA. The V end lost 3 bases, the J end lost 4 bases, and 12 bases lay between the germline ends. The CDR3 has 15 residues. Here the CDR3 reads CASSFQGMGTGELFF. The DNA of the CDR3 is TGTGCCAGCAGCTTTCAGGGGATGGGCACCGGGGAGCTGTTTTTT.

This clonotype was seen many times. The gene calls are TRBV11-2 and TRBJ2-7; TRBD1 matches 7 bases. V was clipped by 3 bases and J by 4 bases; unmatched bases: 9. The CDR3 is made up of 15 amino acids. Germline V gene lookup returns CDR1 SGHAT and CDR2 FQNNGV. CDR3 bases: TGTGCCAGCAGCTTCTGGCAGGGGGTGGGGTACGAGCAGTACTTC. Translating it yields CASSFWQGVGYEQYF.

Ten or more counts support this clonotype. The chain carries TRBV20-1 and TRBJ2-5; 11 positions match TRBD2. The CDR3 covers 17 residues. Germline V gene data show CDR1 as DFQATT and CDR2 as SNEGSKA (reference sequence). The trim removed 5 bases at V and 0 bases at J, leaving 11 bases unmatched. CDR3 in amino acids: CSAPDSGTSGNQETQYF. CDR3 nucleotides: TGCAGTGCTCCTGACTCAGGGACTAGCGGAAACCAAGAGACCCAGTACTTC.

This clonotype came up once. The germline gene is not matched at one end of the junction; a read error may be the cause. This chain connects TRBV24-1 to TRBJ2-4, with 8 bases matching TRBD1. The germline gives CDR1 KGHDR, CDR2 SFDVKD. The CDR3 consists of 18 residues. Written as DNA, the CDR3 is TGTGCCACCAGTGATTTGCCGGGACAGGACCTAGCCAAAAACATTCAGTGCTTC. This codes for CATSDLPGQDLAKNIQCF.

About this clonotype: A read error is the likely source, as a far larger clone sits one nucleotide away. V usage is TRBV29-1 and J usage is TRBJ2-1; 9 bases are a match to TRBD2. The V gene end was trimmed by 6 bases and the J gene end by 10 bases; junction bases not matched to a gene: 13. Germline V lookup: CDR1 SQVTM, CDR2 ANQGSEA. The CDR3 loop spans 14 amino acids. Written as DNA, the CDR3 is TGCAGCGTCACCCTTAGCGGGAGTCTTTACGAGCAGTTCTTC. Amino acid sequence: CSVTLSGSLYEQFF.

The chain is built from TRBV29-1 and TRBJ2-5, with D perhaps given as TRBD1 or TRBD2 (6 bases each). The V end was cut by 6 bases, the J end by 9 bases, with 17 bases between. This CDR3 contains 12 residues. In germline, CDR1 is SQVTM, CDR2 ANQGSEA. Here the CDR3 DNA reads TGCAGCGTCGTTTCTTCAGGGGAGGCCCAGTACTTC. This codes for CSVVSSGEAQYF.

This clonotype appeared a few times. The chain links TRBV19 to TRBJ1-5; D gene unclear. Germline V gene data show CDR1 as LNHDA and CDR2 as SQIVND (reference sequence). The CDR3 contains 13 residues. V was pared by 4 bases and J by 4 bases, with 8 bases between. The CDR3 coding sequence is TGTGCCAGTAGTAGGGCAGAAAATCAGCCCCAGCATTTT. Translation: CASSRAENQPQHF.

The table lists this clonotype with a few counts. The chain has TRBV28 and TRBJ2-1; 9 bases are shared with TRBD2. Germline values: CDR1 MDHEN, CDR2 SYDVKM. The V and J ends lost 3 bases and 5 bases, in that order; junction bases with no gene match: 5. The CDR3 loop spans 15 amino acids. The CDR3 sequence is CASSFETSGNNEQFF. CDR3 DNA sequence: TGTGCCAGCAGTTTCGAGACTAGCGGTAACAATGAGCAGTTCTTC.

Turning to this clonotype: This clone may be a read error of a much larger clone one base away. The chain links TRBV11-2 to TRBJ1-2; D might be TRBD1 (6 bases). Deletions cut 5 bases from V and 4 bases from J, with 14 bases between. This CDR3 has 14 residues. Germline values: CDR1 SGHAT, CDR2 FQNNGV. The CDR3 DNA sequence: TGTGCCAGCAGCCGAGATCAAGGGGGCTATGGCTACACCTTC. Translation gives CASSRDQGGYGYTF.

The chain has TRBV5-1 and TRBJ1-4; 8 bases are shared with TRBD1. The CDR3 totals 12 residues. Trimming at V came to 7 bases and at J to 6 bases, leaving 2 bases not matched to a gene. From germline, CDR1 is SGHRS and CDR2 YFSETQ. DNA of the CDR3: TGCGCCAGCGGGACAGGACATGAAAAACTGTTTTTT. Translating it yields CASGTGHEKLFF.

J is TRBJ2-2 and V is TRBV9; a possible D gene is TRBD2 (6 bases). Germline CDR1 and CDR2: SGDLS and YYNGEE. The length of the CDR3 is 16 residues. V was trimmed by 4 bases and J by 7 bases, leaving 20 bases between them. Here the CDR3 reads CASSLLTEGQGGELFF. The CDR3 nucleotides are TGTGCCAGCAGCCTCTTGACGGAGGGCCAGGGCGGGGAGCTGTTTTTT.

The chain is built from TRBV25-1 and TRBJ2-3, with a weak D call TRBD2 (6 bases). The CDR3 runs to 14 residues. V lost 5 bases and J lost 2, with 11 bases in between. The germline gives CDR1 MGHDK, CDR2 SYGVNS. The CDR3 DNA reads TGTGCCAGCAGTCGTAGCGGCCTCACAGATACGCAGTATTTT. Its protein is CASSRSGLTDTQYF.